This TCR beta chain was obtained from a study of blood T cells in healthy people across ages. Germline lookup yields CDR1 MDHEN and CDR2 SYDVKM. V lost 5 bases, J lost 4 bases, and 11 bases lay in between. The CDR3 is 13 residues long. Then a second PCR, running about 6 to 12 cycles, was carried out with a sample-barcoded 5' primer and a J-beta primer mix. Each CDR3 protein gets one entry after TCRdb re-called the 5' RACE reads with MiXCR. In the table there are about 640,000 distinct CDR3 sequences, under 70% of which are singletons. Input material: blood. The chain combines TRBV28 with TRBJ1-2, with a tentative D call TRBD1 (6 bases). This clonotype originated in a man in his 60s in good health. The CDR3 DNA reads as TGTGCCAGCAGTACGGACAGCCTCTATGGCTACACCTTC. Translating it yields CASSTDSLYGYTF.